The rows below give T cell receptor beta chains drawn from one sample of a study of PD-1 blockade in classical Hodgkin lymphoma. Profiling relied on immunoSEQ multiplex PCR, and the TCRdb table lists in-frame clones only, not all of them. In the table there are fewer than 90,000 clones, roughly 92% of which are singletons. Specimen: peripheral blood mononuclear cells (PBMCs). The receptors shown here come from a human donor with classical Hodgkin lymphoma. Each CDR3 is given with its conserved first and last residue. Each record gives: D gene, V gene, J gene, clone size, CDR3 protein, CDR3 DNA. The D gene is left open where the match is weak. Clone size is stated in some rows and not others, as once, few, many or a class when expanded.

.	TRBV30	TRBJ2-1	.	CAWSDPRLGHGEQFF	TGTGCCTGGAGTGATCCGCGACTAGGGCACGGTGAGCAGTTCTTC
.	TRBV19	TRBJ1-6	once	CASSIGTGNYSPLHF	TGTGCCAGTAGTATTGGAACAGGAAATTATTCACCCCTCCACTTT
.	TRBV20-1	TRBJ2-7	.	CSARTPYEQYF	TGCAGTGCCAGGACCCCCTACGAGCAGTACTTC
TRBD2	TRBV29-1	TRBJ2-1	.	CSVELAGPYNEQFF	TGCAGCGTTGAACTAGCGGGCCCCTACAATGAGCAGTTCTTC
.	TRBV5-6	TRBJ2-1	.	CASSSGTENEQFF	TGTGCCAGCAGCTCGGGGACGGAAAATGAGCAGTTCTTC
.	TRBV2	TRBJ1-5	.	CASSLVFYQQPQHF	TGTGCCAGCAGTTTAGTGTTCTACCAGCAGCCCCAGCATTTT
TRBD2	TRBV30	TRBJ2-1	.	CAWSVRSGLAGGEQFF	TGTGCCTGGAGTGTACGTTCGGGACTAGCGGGAGGGGAGCAGTTCTTC
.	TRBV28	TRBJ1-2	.	CASSPDSSNYGYTF	TGTGCCAGCAGTCCGGACAGCTCTAACTATGGCTACACCTTC
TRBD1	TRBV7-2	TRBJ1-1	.	CASSTRTGGPGEAFF	TGTGCCAGCAGCACCAGGACAGGGGGGCCAGGTGAAGCTTTCTTT
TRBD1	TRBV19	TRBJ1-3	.	CASTATGAGNTIYF	TGTGCCAGTACCGCGACAGGGGCTGGAAACACCATATATTTT
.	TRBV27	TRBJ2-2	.	CASTPSGGMNTGELFF	TGTGCCAGCACTCCCTCCGGAGGGATGAACACCGGGGAGCTGTTTTTT
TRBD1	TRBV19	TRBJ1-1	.	CASSYRGVNTEAFF	TGTGCCAGTAGCTACAGGGGGGTGAACACTGAAGCTTTCTTT
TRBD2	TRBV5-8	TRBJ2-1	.	CASSRGTSGSIKFF	TGTGCCAGCAGTCGTGGGACTAGCGGGAGTATCAAGTTCTTC
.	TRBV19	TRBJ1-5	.	CASSEGGLQPQHF	TGTGCCAGTAGTGAGGGGGGCCTACAGCCCCAGCATTTT
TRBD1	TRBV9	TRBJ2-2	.	CASSPRGRGRRTGELFF	TGTGCCAGCAGCCCACGGGGCAGGGGGCGTAGGACCGGGGAGCTGTTTTTT
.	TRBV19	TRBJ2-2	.	CASRQVNTGELFF	TGTGCCAGTAGACAGGTGAACACCGGGGAGCTGTTTTTT
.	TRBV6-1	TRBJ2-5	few	CASKGNGRPTQYF	TGTGCCAGCAAGGGGAATGGCCGCCCGACCCAGTACTTC
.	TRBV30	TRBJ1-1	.	CAWHQQRNTEAFF	TGTGCCTGGCATCAGCAAAGAAACACTGAAGCTTTCTTT
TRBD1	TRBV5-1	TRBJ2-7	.	CASSLGDRQGPLYEQYF	TGCGCCAGCAGCCTGGGGGATAGACAGGGACCCCTTTACGAGCAGTACTTC
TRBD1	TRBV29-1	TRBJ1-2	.	CSTRQGGNYGYTF	TGCAGCACCAGACAGGGAGGCAACTATGGCTACACCTTC
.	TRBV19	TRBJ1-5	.	CASSIASGPGLRQPQHF	TGTGCCAGTAGTATAGCATCGGGCCCAGGTTTGAGGCAGCCCCAGCATTTT
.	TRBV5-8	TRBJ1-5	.	CASSHDGDSNQPQHF	TGTGCCAGCAGCCACGACGGCGATAGCAATCAGCCCCAGCATTTT
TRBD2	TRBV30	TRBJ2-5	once	CAWNPASGKETQYF	TGTGCCTGGAACCCGGCTAGCGGAAAAGAGACCCAGTACTTC
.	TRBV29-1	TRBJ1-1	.	CSAGTQNTEAFF	TGCAGCGCCGGGACGCAGAACACTGAAGCTTTCTTT
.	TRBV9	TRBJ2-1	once	CASSVLSSGEQFF	TGTGCCAGCAGCGTCCTATCAAGTGGTGAGCAGTTCTTC
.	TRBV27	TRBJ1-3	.	CASRTTGSGNTIYF	TGTGCCAGCAGAACAACAGGCTCTGGAAACACCATATATTTT
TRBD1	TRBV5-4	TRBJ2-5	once	CASRNGRQGAETQYF	TGTGCCAGCAGGAATGGGAGACAGGGGGCCGAGACCCAGTACTTC
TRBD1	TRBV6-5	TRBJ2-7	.	CASSAGTASYEQYF	TGTGCCAGCAGTGCCGGGACAGCGTCCTACGAGCAGTACTTC
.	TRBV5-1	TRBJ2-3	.	CASSLDGVLTSTDTQYF	TGCGCCAGCAGCTTGGATGGCGTCCTCACTAGCACAGATACGCAGTATTTT
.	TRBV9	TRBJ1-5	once	CASSATGHSNQPQHF	TGTGCCAGCAGCGCTACAGGGCATAGCAATCAGCCCCAGCATTTT
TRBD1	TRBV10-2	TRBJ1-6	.	CASSLRIQGEGSPLHF	TGCGCCAGCAGTCTGAGAATCCAGGGGGAAGGTTCACCCCTCCACTTT
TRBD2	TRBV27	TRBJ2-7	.	CASSLIPGLAGVEQYF	TGTGCCAGCAGTTTAATTCCTGGACTAGCGGGAGTCGAGCAGTACTTC
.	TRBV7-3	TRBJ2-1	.	CASSATPIGNEQFF	TGTGCCAGCAGCGCGACACCCATTGGGAATGAGCAGTTCTTC
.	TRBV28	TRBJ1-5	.	CASSSPAGPNQPQHF	TGTGCCAGCAGTTCCCCTGCGGGGCCCAATCAGCCCCAGCATTTT
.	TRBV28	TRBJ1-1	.	CASSLFGGGSAEAFF	TGTGCCAGCAGTTTATTCGGGGGAGGTAGCGCTGAAGCTTTCTTT
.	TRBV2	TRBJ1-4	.	CASSEGFRLAEKLFF	TGTGCCAGCAGTGAAGGGTTCCGACTCGCCGAAAAACTGTTTTTT
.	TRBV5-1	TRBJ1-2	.	CASRQEGEGYTF	TGCGCCAGCAGGCAGGAAGGCGAGGGCTACACCTTC
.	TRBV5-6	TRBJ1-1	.	CASTSRGALNTEAFF	TGTGCCAGCACAAGTCGGGGAGCCTTGAACACTGAAGCTTTCTTT
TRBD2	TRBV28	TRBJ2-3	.	CASSFDGRGITDTQYF	TGTGCCAGCAGTTTTGACGGGAGGGGAATCACAGATACGCAGTATTTT
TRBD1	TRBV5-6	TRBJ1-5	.	CASRPTGRPQHF	TGTGCCAGCAGGCCGACAGGGCGGCCCCAGCATTTT
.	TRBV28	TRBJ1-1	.	CASSLEGGAFF	TGTGCCAGCAGTTTAGAAGGGGGAGCTTTCTTT
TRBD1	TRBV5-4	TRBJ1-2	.	CASSLEGAYGYTF	TGTGCCAGCAGCTTGGAGGGGGCCTATGGCTACACCTTC
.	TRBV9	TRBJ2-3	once	CASSVVMGALDTQYF	TGTGCCAGCAGCGTAGTGATGGGGGCGTTAGATACGCAGTATTTT
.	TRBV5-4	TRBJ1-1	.	CASSLSGWNTEAFF	TGTGCCAGCAGCCTCTCCGGGTGGAACACTGAAGCTTTCTTT
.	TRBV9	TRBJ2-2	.	CASSWGRNTGELFF	TGTGCCAGCAGCTGGGGACGGAACACCGGGGAGCTGTTTTTT
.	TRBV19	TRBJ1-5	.	CASSIRWDRSNQPQHF	TGTGCCAGTAGTATACGGTGGGACCGTAGCAATCAGCCCCAGCATTTT
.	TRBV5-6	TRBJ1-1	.	CASSSPASIMNTEAFF	TGTGCCAGCAGCTCACCGGCTTCTATTATGAACACTGAAGCTTTCTTT
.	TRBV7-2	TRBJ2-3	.	CASSPGSGVWTQYF	TGTGCCAGCAGCCCCGGTTCTGGGGTTTGGACGCAGTATTTT
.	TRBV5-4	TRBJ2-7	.	CASSSLRVPFEQYF	TGTGCCAGCAGCTCGCTCAGGGTTCCTTTCGAGCAGTACTTC
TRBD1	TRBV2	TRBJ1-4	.	CASGEDREGKLFF	TGTGCCAGCGGGGAAGACAGGGAAGGAAAACTGTTTTTT